Listed below are T cell receptor beta chains from one sample, sequenced in a study of PD-1 blockade in classical Hodgkin lymphoma. Clones were read by immunoSEQ multiplex PCR, and TCRdb kept only the in-frame ones, dropping some. The table has 40,000 or so clones, approximately 78% seen once; the top ten hold 13%. Sequenced here: peripheral blood mononuclear cells (PBMCs), sampled at baseline. These receptor sequences come from a human donor with classical Hodgkin lymphoma. Each CDR3 is given with its conserved first and last residue. D genes are given only for firm matches. Clone size appears in some rows only: once, few, many, or a class for an expanded clone.

- TRBJ2-2 - TRBV6-5 TGTGCCAGCAGTTCGTGGACCACTCACACCGGGGAGCTGTTTTTT CASSSWTTHTGELFF
- TRBJ2-7 - TRBV7-9 TGTGCCAGCAGCTCTCGATTCGGGCAGTACTTC CASSSRFGQYF
- TRBJ1-1 - TRBV18 TGTGCCAGCTCACGACTCCAGGGTAGAAACCCTGAAGCTTTCTTT CASSRLQGRNPEAFF
few TRBJ1-4 - TRBV30 TGTGCCTGGAGTCCTACAGGGAGAAAACTGTTTTTT CAWSPTGRKLFF
- TRBJ2-1 TRBD2 TRBV7-9 TGTGCCAGCAGCTCCAGCGGGGGGGAGCAGTTCTTC CASSSSGGEQFF
- TRBJ2-7 - TRBV23-1 TGCGCCAGCAGTCCCGCAGGCTCCTACGAGCAGTACTTC CASSPAGSYEQYF
- TRBJ2-7 TRBD1 TRBV10-3 TGTGCCATCAGAGGACAGGGCACCTACGAGCAGTACTTC CAIRGQGTYEQYF
- TRBJ1-2 TRBD1 TRBV7-9 TGTGCCAGCAGCTTATGGGACAGAAGTTATGGCTACACCTTC CASSLWDRSYGYTF
once TRBJ2-1 TRBD2 TRBV11-3 TGTGCCAGCAGCTTAGAAGGGCGGGGGGCTCGTGAGCAGTTCTTC CASSLEGRGAREQFF
- TRBJ1-1 - TRBV19 TGTGCCAGTAGGTCAGCGCCGATAATGAACACTGAAGCTTTCTTT CASRSAPIMNTEAFF
once TRBJ1-5 - TRBV19 TGTGCCAGTAGCGGGGGGGGAGCGTGGGATCAGCCCCAGCATTTT CASSGGGAWDQPQHF
- TRBJ1-1 - TRBV4-1 TGCGCCAGCAGCCCTGACGTGAACACTGAAGCTTTCTTT CASSPDVNTEAFF
- TRBJ2-2 - TRBV25-1 TGTGCCAGCAGTGATCCCACAGGGTCTCCCGGGGAGCTGTTTTTT CASSDPTGSPGELFF
- TRBJ2-7 TRBD2 TRBV7-2 TGTGCCAGCAGCGCGAATATACTAGCGGGCGGATACGAGCAGTACTTC CASSANILAGGYEQYF
- TRBJ1-2 TRBD1 TRBV4-3 TGCGCCAGCAGCCAGGGACAGGGAAGGGGACCCACCTTC CASSQGQGRGPTF
- TRBJ1-2 - TRBV19 TGTGCCAGTAGTAAAGCGGGGAAGTCCTATGGCTACACCTTC CASSKAGKSYGYTF
- TRBJ1-2 - TRBV6-5 TGTGCCAGCAGCCCCGGGGAGGGAGGCCCTATCGGCTACACCTTC CASSPGEGGPIGYTF
- TRBJ2-3 - TRBV20-1 TGCAGTGCTAGATTAACAGATACGCAGTATTTT CSARLTDTQYF
- TRBJ2-3 - TRBV7-9 TGTGCCAGCAGCTTAGAAGCACTTGGGAGGGATACGCAGTATTTT CASSLEALGRDTQYF
- TRBJ2-3 TRBD1 TRBV25-1 TGTTCCACCGCCGGGACAGGGGATTTAGATACGCAGTATTTT CSTAGTGDLDTQYF
- TRBJ1-4 - TRBV30 TGTGCCTGGAGTTCAGCCGGGACACCTAATGAAAAACTGTTTTTT CAWSSAGTPNEKLFF
- TRBJ2-7 - TRBV6-5 TGTGCCAGCGCCCCTGATGGGGCCACTATTTACGAGCAGTACTTC CASAPDGATIYEQYF
few TRBJ1-6 - TRBV10-3 TGTGCCATCAGGGAGACAGTAGAGAATTCACCCCTCCACTTT CAIRETVENSPLHF
- TRBJ2-5 - TRBV5-1 TGCGCCAGCAGCCCATTACCCGCTGACAGGCCCCTCCAAGAGACCCAGTACTTC CASSPLPADRPLQETQYF
- TRBJ1-6 TRBD1 TRBV5-1 TGCGCCAGCAGCTCCGGGACAGCTAATTATTCACCCCTCCACTTT CASSSGTANYSPLHF
- TRBJ2-7 - TRBV5-1 TGCGCCAGCAGCTCCGTAGGGGTAAAGGACGAGCAGTACTTC CASSSVGVKDEQYF
once TRBJ2-5 - TRBV27 TGTGCCAGCACCCCCACAGGGCGAAGACGAGAGACCCAGTACTTC CASTPTGRRRETQYF
- TRBJ2-3 - TRBV6-5 TGTGCCAGCAGCCCCCTAACCCCCCGCACAGATACGCAGTATTTT CASSPLTPRTDTQYF
- TRBJ2-7 TRBD1 TRBV5-4 TGTGCCAGCAGCTTGGACAGGGGGTCCTACGAGCAGTACTTC CASSLDRGSYEQYF
- TRBJ1-5 - TRBV27 TGTGCCAGCAGTTTGGGGGGCGATCAGCCCCAGCATTTT CASSLGGDQPQHF
- TRBJ2-2 - TRBV11-2 TGTGCCAGCAGCTACTCGGGCGGGGAGCTGTTTTTT CASSYSGGELFF
few TRBJ2-7 - TRBV7-2 TGTGCCAGCATACAGTCGGTCGGGGCCCCCTACGAGCAGTACTTC CASIQSVGAPYEQYF
once TRBJ1-6 - TRBV2 TGTGCCAGCAGTGAAGCGCAACAGGGATTGGCACCCCTCCACTTT CASSEAQQGLAPLHF
- TRBJ2-1 TRBD2 TRBV25-1 TGTGCCAGCAGTGAAGGACTAGCGGGGAGCAATGAGCAGTTCTTC CASSEGLAGSNEQFF
- TRBJ2-7 - TRBV27 TGTGCCAGCAGTTTTCTAGGGACGGGGTACGAGCAGTACTTC CASSFLGTGYEQYF
- TRBJ1-2 - TRBV9 TGTGCCAGCAGCACCGAAGGGATCCATGGCTACACCTTC CASSTEGIHGYTF
- TRBJ2-7 TRBD1 TRBV7-9 TGTGCCAGCAGCTTAACTCAGGGGGCTGGATACGAGCAGTACTTC CASSLTQGAGYEQYF
- TRBJ2-2 TRBD1 TRBV27 TGTGCCAGCAGTTTATCTCGGACAGGGGATTCCACCGGGGAGCTGTTTTTT CASSLSRTGDSTGELFF
- TRBJ1-4 TRBD1 TRBV5-6 TGTGCCAGCAGCTTGCAAACCCGGACAGGGGATAAACTGTTTTTT CASSLQTRTGDKLFF
- TRBJ2-7 - TRBV12-1 TGTGCCAGCAGCTTTAAAGGTCTTCACTCCTACGAGCAGTACTTC CASSFKGLHSYEQYF
- TRBJ2-5 TRBD2 TRBV7-2 TGTGCCAGCAGCTTAGCTAGCGGGGGGGGAGAGGAGACCCAGTACTTC CASSLASGGGEETQYF
few TRBJ1-5 - TRBV12-5 TGTGCTAGTGGTTTGGACGGGAGGGCCCAGCATTTT CASGLDGRAQHF
- TRBJ2-2 - TRBV2 TGTGCCAGCAGTCCCGTGAGGTTGAACACCGGGGAGCTGTTTTTT CASSPVRLNTGELFF
- TRBJ1-3 - TRBV30 TGTGCCTGGAGTCCCAGGGTGGGTGGAAACACCATATATTTT CAWSPRVGGNTIYF
medium-sized TRBJ1-5 - TRBV27 TGTGCCAGCAGTTTAGGAGGGGGTAGCAATCAGCCCCAGCATTTT CASSLGGGSNQPQHF
- TRBJ2-7 TRBD2 TRBV5-6 TGTGCCAGCAGCTCCGCCACTAGCGGGGGGGCCGAGCAGTACTTC CASSSATSGGAEQYF
- TRBJ2-1 - TRBV18 TGTGCCAGCTCACCGAAAGGGGTTTACAATGAGCAGTTCTTC CASSPKGVYNEQFF
once TRBJ2-3 TRBD2 TRBV6-1 TGTGCCAGCAGTGGATATAGCGGGGGGGCCCGGGCCTTCACAGATACGCAGTATTTT CASSGYSGGARAFTDTQYF
- TRBJ1-6 - TRBV6-1 TGTGCCAGCAGTATGGGGGACTCCTATAATTCACCCCTCCACTTT CASSMGDSYNSPLHF
- TRBJ1-3 - TRBV30 TGTGCGGGGAACGGATGGTCTGGAAACACCATATATTTT CAGNGWSGNTIYF
once TRBJ2-6 - TRBV4-1 TGCGCCAGCAGCCAAGTGGGAGGGGGCTTTGGGACCAACGTCCTGACTTTC CASSQVGGGFGTNVLTF
- TRBJ2-5 - TRBV6-1 TGTGCCAGCAGTTATGACGGGGGCGAGGAGACCCAGTACTTC CASSYDGGEETQYF
- TRBJ1-2 - TRBV7-2 TGTGCCAGCAGCTTACAATCCTATCCCAGAAAGGGCTATGGCTACACCTTC CASSLQSYPRKGYGYTF
- TRBJ2-1 - TRBV5-1 TGCGCCAGCAGCCCGGCTGTCGACAGTAATGAGCAGTTCTTC CASSPAVDSNEQFF
- TRBJ2-5 - TRBV6-6 TGTGCCAGCGAGCGAAGGGGTGGGGAAGAGACCCAGTACTTC CASERRGGEETQYF
- TRBJ1-6 - TRBV11-2 TGTGCCAGCAGCTTAAACTATAATTCACCCCTCCACTTT CASSLNYNSPLHF